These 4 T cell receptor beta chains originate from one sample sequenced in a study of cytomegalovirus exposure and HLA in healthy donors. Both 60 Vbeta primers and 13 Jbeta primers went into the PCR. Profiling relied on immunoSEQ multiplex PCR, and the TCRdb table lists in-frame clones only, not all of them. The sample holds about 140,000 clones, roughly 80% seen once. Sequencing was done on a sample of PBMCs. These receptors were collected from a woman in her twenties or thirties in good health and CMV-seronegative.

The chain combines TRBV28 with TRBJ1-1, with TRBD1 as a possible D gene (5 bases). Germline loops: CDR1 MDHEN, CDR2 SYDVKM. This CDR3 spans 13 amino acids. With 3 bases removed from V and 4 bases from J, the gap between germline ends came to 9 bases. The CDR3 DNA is TGTGCCAGCAGTTTGTCCGGGGGCACTGAAGCTTTCTTT. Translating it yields CASSLSGGTEAFF.

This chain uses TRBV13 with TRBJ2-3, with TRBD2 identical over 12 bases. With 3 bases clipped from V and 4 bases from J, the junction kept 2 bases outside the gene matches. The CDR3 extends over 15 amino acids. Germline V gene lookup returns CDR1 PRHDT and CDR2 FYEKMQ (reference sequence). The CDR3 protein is CASSFGLAGPDTQYF. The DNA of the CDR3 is TGTGCCAGCAGCTTTGGACTAGCGGGACCAGATACGCAGTATTTT.

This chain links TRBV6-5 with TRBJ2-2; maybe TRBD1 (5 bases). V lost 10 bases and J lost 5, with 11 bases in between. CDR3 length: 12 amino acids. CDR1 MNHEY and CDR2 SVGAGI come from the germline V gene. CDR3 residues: CATQGETGELFF. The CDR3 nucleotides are TGTGCCACACAAGGGGAAACCGGGGAGCTGTTTTTT.

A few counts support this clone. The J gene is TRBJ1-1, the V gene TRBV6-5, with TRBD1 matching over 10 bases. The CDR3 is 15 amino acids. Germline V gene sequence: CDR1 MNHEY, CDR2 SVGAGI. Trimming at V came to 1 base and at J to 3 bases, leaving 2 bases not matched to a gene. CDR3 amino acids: CASSYFGTGDTEAFF. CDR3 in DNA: TGTGCCAGCAGTTACTTTGGGACAGGGGACACTGAAGCTTTCTTT.